This TCR beta chain was identified in a study of blood T cell repertoires in COVID-19 (dated by TCRdb to 2020 to 2022). For the wider study: Samples from collaborators originated in the United States, Italy and Spain and spanned both the acute and convalescent phases of COVID-19. Where available, HLA class I and class II types were taken from metadata supplied by the sample provider and were not determined by assay-based typing. The repertoires were made available in a free public database intended to serve as a resource for research on the immune response to SARS-CoV-2. The dataset comprised deeply sampled blood TCRbeta repertoires from subjects exposed to, actively infected with, or recovered from COVID-19. Samples were obtained from the ongoing ImmuneRACE study (first 160 participants) and from about 1,300 subjects provided by 6 global collaborators. The material from the prospective study consisted of cDNA or gDNA derived from T cells, B-cell-depleted T cells, or PBMCs. A de-identified subject ID, COVID-19 status, age in years and sex were almost always included in the sample metadata. Overall study outcomes, separate from this receptor: Clinical and demographic metadata were provided uncurated, with the amount varying by source and participant.

Inclusive of the bounding cysteine and phenylalanine, the CDR3 is 14 residues long. CDR3 DNA only is kept here, 42 bases in frame from base 1. This clone came up a few times. What this receptor recognizes is not known. Base quality data are lacking; no much larger clone is found one base away. TCRbeta CDR3 regions were amplified from genomic DNA by means of the immunoSEQ Assay, a bias-controlled multiplex PCR. In the source study's methods: The number of nucleated cells in each sample was estimated by amplification of reference gene primers within the assay. To quantify the absolute abundance of each unique TCRbeta CDR3 rearrangement, sequence reads were collapsed and filtered. For each sample, productive Simpson clonality was calculated as the square root of Simpson's diversity index across productive rearrangements. TCRdb mirrors the immuneACCESS table, restricted to in-frame sequences. Some clones are absent from its copies; in checked studies, under half trace to an unresolved V gene, and the reason for the others is unknown. D and trimming come from the DNA, and the V and J calls and clone size come from that table. This sample gives over 300,000 clones in total; about 89% of them show up just once. The ten largest clones add up to around 1.2% of the sample.

Collaborating institutions collected whole blood in K2EDTA tubes following their own protocols. For TCRbeta analysis, collaborators shipped samples as frozen whole blood, isolated PBMCs, or DNA extracted from either of those sample types. The rearranged segments are TRBV1 and TRBJ2-7; the D segment call TRBD2 is taken from the table without a DNA check. TRBV1 counts as a pseudogene. The origin of this receptor is a man aged 40-50 years with acute or convalescent COVID-19. Sequenced input: peripheral blood. The CDR3 protein is CTSSRRLAAYEQYF. The DNA sequence is as follows: TGCACCAGCAGCCGGAGACTAGCGGCCTACGAGCAGTACTTC.